The clone carrying this T cell receptor beta chain was counted at least ten times. Its specificity is not known. This specimen belongs to a study of T cells after yellow fever vaccination. Overall study findings and caveats: FACS-sorted repertoires could harbor abundant contaminating bulk-population clonotypes. Once the booster was given, most primary-vaccination clones reappeared, at approximately 97% for CD4 and approximately 88% for CD8.

Germline CDR1 reads SGDLS; CDR2 reads YYNGEE. Trimming shortened V by 0 bases and J by 1 base, and 8 bases separated the two germline ends. This CDR3 region has 14 residues. One entry per CDR3 protein results from TCRdb running MiXCR on the 5' RACE reads. The data contain about 630,000 distinct CDR3 sequences, 10% to 15% of them singletons. Sequencing used PBMCs, obtained on the day of the yellow fever booster vaccination. The TCR comes from a man younger than 45 who received the YFV17D yellow fever vaccine. The rearrangement joins TRBV9 to TRBJ2-7, with D uncertain. The CDR3 region has the DNA TGTGCCAGCAGCGTAGAAGGGTATTCCTACGAGCAGTACTTC. This encodes CASSVEGYSYEQYF.